The rows below give T cell receptor beta chains drawn from one sample of a study of vaccination effects on CD4 cells after COVID-19. Here immunoSEQ multiplex PCR was the method, and the copy in TCRdb shows in-frame clones only, minus some. This table holds tens of thousands of clones, about 76% found once. The antigens for these receptors are not known. This specimen was CD4+ T cells from PBMCs cultured with SARS-CoV-2 spike peptides, taken before COVID-19 vaccination. These receptors were collected from a human donor who received a COVID-19 vaccine. Both conserved end residues are part of each CDR3.

V	length	J	CDR3
TRBV12-5	19	TRBJ2-3	CASGLSLVDAEVSTDTQYF
TRBV7-8	14	TRBJ1-2	CASSSGQGLYGYTF
TRBV19	14	TRBJ2-1	CASSWTSGYNEQFF
TRBV2	15	TRBJ1-4	CASSRQGLTNEKLFF
TRBV19	16	TRBJ2-7	CASSIVGTGIPYEQYF
TRBV6-5	13	TRBJ1-5	CASSIQGEQPQHF
TRBV3-1/TRBV3-2	14	TRBJ2-5	CASSTTQTQGTQYF
TRBV19	15	TRBJ2-1	CASSTEGGGYLEQFF
TRBV5-6	15	TRBJ2-3	CASSSLASQPDTQYF
TRBV5-1	16	TRBJ1-2	CASTDLTVGGARGYTF
TRBV13	17	TRBJ2-1	CASSRGGFLAGYNEQFF
TRBV9	15	TRBJ2-5	CASSAPTGGIETQYF
TRBV5-4	13	TRBJ2-1	CASSLGRNGEQFF
TRBV7-9	15	TRBJ1-2	CASSRSPGQGYGYTF
TRBV6-5	12	TRBJ1-4	CASSVQGEKLFF
TRBV12-3/TRBV12-4	13	TRBJ2-7	CASRETGEYEQYF
TRBV6-1	17	TRBJ1-3	CASSENVLQSLGNTIYF
TRBV19	17	TRBJ2-6	CATSKDRGSVGANVLTF
TRBV5-4	13	TRBJ1-6	CASRDRGNSPLHF
TRBV19	13	TRBJ2-7	CARGRGRAWAQYF
TRBV5-1	14	TRBJ1-1	CASSWAGGDTEAFF
TRBV27	13	TRBJ1-2	CASSLRGQDGYTF
TRBV4-1	17	TRBJ2-1	CASSQPWTSGSSDEQFF
TRBV2	18	TRBJ2-7	CASSEMIGLGPATYEQYF
TRBV5-4	12	TRBJ1-2	CASSLGTDGYTF
TRBV6-2/TRBV6-3	13	TRBJ1-1	CASSPWGSVGAFF
TRBV5-1	14	TRBJ1-1	CASSVQAGNTEAFF
TRBV6-5	16	TRBJ2-2	CASSYGTGRFTGELFF
TRBV6-5	13	TRBJ1-2	CASSATGNYGYTF
TRBV2	14	TRBJ1-2	CASSRQGYTYGYTF
TRBV5-4	11	TRBJ2-7	CASSYNYEQYF
TRBV5-4	16	TRBJ1-2	CASSLATGGAGYGYTF
TRBV5-1	15	TRBJ1-2	CASRDAGTAPIGYTF
TRBV10-3	15	TRBJ2-2	CAVQASLAGFGELFF
TRBV11-3	15	TRBJ2-3	CASSQDSGGAGTQYF
TRBV5-1	14	TRBJ1-5	CASSPGTGLQPQHF
TRBV7-2	15	TRBJ2-1	CASSLSTSGGLEQFF
TRBV19	15	TRBJ2-3	CASSIEKREGNTQYF
TRBV6-2/TRBV6-3	13	TRBJ2-7	CASSYRGAYEQYF
TRBV5-6	18	TRBJ1-1	CASSPTRTGFFEDTEAFF
TRBV5-1	15	TRBJ1-2	CASSLAGTGARGYTF
TRBV19	17	TRBJ1-2	CASSILDQGVRIDGYTF
TRBV27	14	TRBJ2-1	CASRVRGSYNEQFF
TRBV2	12	TRBJ1-1	CASSEAGTKAFF
TRBV13	18	TRBJ1-3	CASSPPGRGRTSGNTIYF